A single sample is the source of the 17 T cell receptor beta chains below, sequenced in a study of regulatory and conventional T cells in RAG deficiency. Measured with immunoSEQ multiplex PCR; TCRdb has only the in-frame clones, and not every one. The sample lists 34,000 or so clones, approximately 91% occurring once. These data also featured in a second study, about regulatory T cells. That source adds: Amplification used 52 TRBV primers and 13 TRBJ primers.

The specimen was CD8+ T cells sorted from blood. Receptors originate from a human donor in good health.

The V gene is TRBV6-1, the J gene TRBJ1-2; D gene uncertain. From germline, CDR1 is MNHNS and CDR2 SASEGT. Trimming took 6 bases from V and 8 from J, leaving 16 bases between them. CDR3 size: 13 residues. CDR3 loop: CASSDPGRKGYTF. The DNA for the CDR3 is TGTGCCAGCAGCGACCCGGGAAGAAAGGGCTACACCTTC.

This clone occurred a few times. This chain connects TRBV10-1 to TRBJ2-7; maybe TRBD1 (5 bases). The V gene's germline CDR1 is WNHNN and CDR2 SYGVQD (reference sequence). The V end lost 6 bases, the J end lost 7 bases, and 16 bases lay between the germline ends. This CDR3 comprises 13 residues. The CDR3 region is CASSRQSYREQYF. CDR3 DNA: TGCGCCAGCAGCCGACAGAGCTACAGGGAGCAGTACTTC.

This clone was picked up one time. The chain joins TRBV6-5 to TRBJ1-2; D uncertain. V lost 6 bases, J lost 3 bases, and 11 bases lay in between. Germline V CDR1 and CDR2: MNHEY, SVGAGI. CDR3 length: 13 residues. CDR3 amino acids: CASRVGIHYGYTF. CDR3 nucleotide sequence: TGTGCCAGCAGAGTGGGAATTCACTATGGCTACACCTTC.

This chain links TRBV30 with TRBJ2-7; no clear D. Germline CDR1 is GTSNPN and CDR2 is SVGIG (reference sequence). Trimming shortened V by 3 bases and J by 4 bases, and 7 bases separated the two germline ends. This CDR3 has 11 amino acids. CDR3 nucleotide sequence: TGTGCCTGGAGCGATCTATACGAGCAGTACTTC. This gives the protein CAWSDLYEQYF.

This chain uses TRBV19 with TRBJ2-7; D is undetermined. CDR3 length equals 12 residues. V was clipped by 4 bases and J by 1 base, with 5 bases between them. The V gene's germline CDR1 is LNHDA and CDR2 SQIVND (reference sequence). DNA for the CDR3: TGTGCCAGTAGTACCCCTTCCTACGAGCAGTACTTC. Amino acid sequence: CASSTPSYEQYF.

V gene TRBV9 combines with J gene TRBJ2-1, with a tentative D call TRBD2 (6 bases). V lost 4 bases to trimming and J lost 0 bases, with 14 bases between them. The germline gives CDR1 SGDLS, CDR2 YYNGEE. This CDR3 has 16 amino acids. CDR3 protein: CASSLSSVSSYNEQFF. The CDR3 DNA sequence: TGTGCCAGCAGCCTGTCTAGCGTGAGCTCCTACAATGAGCAGTTCTTC.

This sequence joins TRBV18 and TRBJ2-5; possibly TRBD1 or TRBD2 for D (5 bases each). The DNA end favors TRBJ2-7, so the J call may be wrong. Germline V gives CDR1 KGHSH, CDR2 LQKENI. CDR3 length equals 13 residues. CDR3 coding DNA: TGTGCCAGCTCACCCGGGACGGACTACGAGCAGTACTTC. Translating it yields CASSPGTDYEQYF.

The V call is TRBV28, the J call TRBJ2-1; TRBD2 matches 11 bases. V was pared by 5 bases and J by 3 bases, with 9 bases of the junction left unmatched. This CDR3 is 17 amino acids long. Per germline, CDR1 MDHEN and CDR2 SYDVKM. The chain's CDR3 is CASSTRLAGGGYNEQFF. The CDR3, as DNA: TGTGCCAGCAGTACCCGATTAGCGGGAGGGGGCTACAATGAGCAGTTCTTC.

Concerning this clone itself: Additional DNA sequences in this sample encode the identical CDR3. This chain joins TRBV7-3 and TRBJ2-2; no clear D. Germline V lookup: CDR1 SGHTA, CDR2 FQGTGA. With 1 base removed from V and 2 bases from J, the gap between germline ends came to 8 bases. The CDR3 consists of 15 residues. CDR3 nucleotide sequence: TGTGCCAGCAGCTTAATTTTCTCAAACACCGGGGAGCTGTTTTTT. Protein product: CASSLIFSNTGELFF.

The rearrangement uses TRBV7-9 and TRBJ2-1, with 13 bases identical to TRBD2. J gave up 9 bases and V 4 bases, and 9 bases lay outside the gene matches. Germline lookup yields CDR1 SEHNR and CDR2 FQNEAQ (reference sequence). The CDR3 totals 16 residues. CDR3 sequence reads: CASSSTSGGSLGEQFF. CDR3 bases: TGTGCCAGCAGCTCGACTAGCGGGGGGTCTTTGGGTGAGCAGTTCTTC.

The chain is built from TRBV7-9 and TRBJ1-2; D gene ambiguous. From germline, CDR1 is SEHNR and CDR2 FQNEAQ (reference sequence). The CDR3 loop spans 12 amino acids. V lost 3 bases and J lost 4, with 6 bases in between. CDR3 in amino acids: CASSLDRYGYTF. The CDR3 region has the DNA TGTGCCAGCAGCTTGGACCGCTATGGCTACACCTTC.

The V and J genes are TRBV2 and TRBJ2-1, with D perhaps matching TRBD1 (6 bases). Germline V gene sequence: CDR1 SNHLY, CDR2 FYNNEI. Trimming removed 7 bases from V and 4 bases from J, with 20 bases in between. This CDR3 has 16 residues. CDR3 DNA: TGTGCCAGCATACATAGGGGCCGGGACAAATACAATGAGCAGTTCTTC. As protein: CASIHRGRDKYNEQFF.

The chain couples TRBV6-6 to TRBJ2-7; TRBD2 is a possible D gene (5 bases). The CDR3 totals 13 residues. Germline V gene data show CDR1 as MNHNY and CDR2 as SVGAGI (reference sequence). Trimming shortened V by 2 bases and J by 2 bases, and 7 bases separated the two germline ends. The CDR3 DNA sequence: TGTGCCAGCAGTTACCGGGGTCCCTACGAGCAGTACTTC. This sequence encodes CASSYRGPYEQYF.

The V call is TRBV6-1, the J call TRBJ1-1; possibly TRBD1 for D (5 bases). Trimming took 5 bases from V and 2 from J, leaving 9 bases between them. The germline V gene has CDR1 MNHNS and CDR2 SASEGT. This CDR3 has 13 amino acids. CDR3 in amino acids: CASSRGLNTEAFF. The CDR3 coding sequence is TGTGCCAGCAGTCGGGGCTTAAACACTGAAGCTTTCTTT.

The chain joins TRBV18 to TRBJ2-2, with D unresolved. CDR1 is KGHSH and CDR2 is LQKENI in the germline V gene. The CDR3 consists of 14 residues. Trimming shortened V by 6 bases and J by 4 bases, and 12 bases separated the two germline ends. The CDR3 DNA reads as TGTGCCAGCTCCCAACTTGAAAGCACCGGGGAGCTGTTTTTT. Residues: CASSQLESTGELFF. The whole variable domain, remainder taken from reference TRBV18 and TRBJ2-2, is NAGVMQNPRHLVRRRGQEARLRCSPMKGHSHVYWYRQLPEEGLKFMVYLQKENIIDESGMPKERFSAEFPKEGPSILRIQQVVRGDSAAYFCASSQLESTGELFFGEGSRLTVL.

This chain links TRBV7-8 with TRBJ1-1, with 8 bases identical to TRBD1. Looked up from germline, CDR1 is SGHVS and CDR2 is FQNEAQ. With 0 bases clipped from V and 10 bases from J, the junction kept 10 bases outside the gene matches. The CDR3 covers 15 residues. The CDR3 protein is CASSLALGQGLGAFF. The CDR3 nucleotides read TGTGCCAGCAGCTTAGCGCTCGGACAGGGACTTGGAGCTTTCTTT. The full variable domain, rest sourced from reference TRBV7-8 and TRBJ1-1, is GAGVSQSPRYKVAKRGQDVALRCDPISGHVSLFWYQQALGQGPEFLTYFQNEAQLDKSGLPSDRFFAERPEGSVSTLKIQRTQQEDSAVYLCASSLALGQGLGAFFGQGTRLTVV.

The CDR3 spells CASSLGVYNEQFF. Written as DNA, the CDR3 is TGCGCCAGCAGCTTGGGGGTTTACAATGAGCAGTTCTTC. The chain recombines TRBV5-1 with TRBJ2-1; D call uncertain. Germline values: CDR1 SGHRS, CDR2 YFSETQ. V was pared by 0 bases and J by 4 bases, with 5 bases between. The CDR3 is made up of 13 amino acids.